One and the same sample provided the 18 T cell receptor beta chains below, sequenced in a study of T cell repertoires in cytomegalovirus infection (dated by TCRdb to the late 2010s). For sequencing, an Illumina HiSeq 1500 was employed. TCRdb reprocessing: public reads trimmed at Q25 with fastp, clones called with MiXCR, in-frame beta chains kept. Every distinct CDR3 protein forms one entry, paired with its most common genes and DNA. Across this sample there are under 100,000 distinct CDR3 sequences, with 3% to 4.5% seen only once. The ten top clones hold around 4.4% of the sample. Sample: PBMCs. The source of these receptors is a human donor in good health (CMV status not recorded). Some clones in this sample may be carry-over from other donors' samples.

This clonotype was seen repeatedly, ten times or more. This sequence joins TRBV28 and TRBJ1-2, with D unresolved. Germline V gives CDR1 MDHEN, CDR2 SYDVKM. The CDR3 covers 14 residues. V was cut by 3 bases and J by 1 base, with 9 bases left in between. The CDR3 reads CASSFSTVNYGYTF. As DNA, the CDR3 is TGTGCCAGCAGTTTTTCCACAGTTAACTATGGCTACACCTTC.

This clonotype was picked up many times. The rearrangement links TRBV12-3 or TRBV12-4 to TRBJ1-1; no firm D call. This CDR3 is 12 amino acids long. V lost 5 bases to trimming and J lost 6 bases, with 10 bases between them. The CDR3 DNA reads TGTGCCAGCAGTACCCCGCCGCCTGAAGCTTTCTTT. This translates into CASSTPPPEAFF.

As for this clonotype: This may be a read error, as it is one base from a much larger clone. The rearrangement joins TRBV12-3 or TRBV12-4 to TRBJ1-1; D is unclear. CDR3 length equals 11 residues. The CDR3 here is CALAGNTVAFF. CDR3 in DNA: TGTGCCCTAGCGGGGAACACTGTAGCTTTCTTT.

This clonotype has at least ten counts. CDR3 in DNA: TGTGCCAGCAGCTTCGGAGCCCCCGATACGCAGTATTTT. Translated: CASSFGAPDTQYF. This chain connects TRBV7-8 to TRBJ2-3, with D unclear. CDR3 length: 13 amino acids. V lost 3 bases, J lost 6 bases, and 10 bases lay in between. CDR1 SGHVS and CDR2 FQNEAQ come from the germline V gene.

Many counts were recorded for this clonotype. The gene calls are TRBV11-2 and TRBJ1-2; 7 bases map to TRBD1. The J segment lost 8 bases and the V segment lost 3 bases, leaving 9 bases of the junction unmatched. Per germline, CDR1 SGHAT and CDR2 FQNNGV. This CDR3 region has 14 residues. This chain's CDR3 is CASSLDTGAGGYTF. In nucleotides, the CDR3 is TGTGCCAGCAGCTTGGACACAGGGGCGGGAGGCTACACCTTC.

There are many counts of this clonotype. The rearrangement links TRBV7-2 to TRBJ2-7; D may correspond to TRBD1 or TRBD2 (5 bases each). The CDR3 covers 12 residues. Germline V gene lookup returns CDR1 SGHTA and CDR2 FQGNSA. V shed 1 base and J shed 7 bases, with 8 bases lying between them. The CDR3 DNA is TGTGCCAGCAGCTTAGGGGGACGGGAGCAGTACTTC. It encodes CASSLGGREQYF.

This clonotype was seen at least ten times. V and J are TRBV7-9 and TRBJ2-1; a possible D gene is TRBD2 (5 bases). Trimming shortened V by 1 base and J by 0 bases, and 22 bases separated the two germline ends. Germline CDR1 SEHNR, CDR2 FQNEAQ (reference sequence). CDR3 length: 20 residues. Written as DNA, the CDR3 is TGTGCCAGCAGCTTAGACTCCTTACAGCGCGGGTCATCCTCCTACAATGAGCAGTTCTTC. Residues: CASSLDSLQRGSSSYNEQFF.

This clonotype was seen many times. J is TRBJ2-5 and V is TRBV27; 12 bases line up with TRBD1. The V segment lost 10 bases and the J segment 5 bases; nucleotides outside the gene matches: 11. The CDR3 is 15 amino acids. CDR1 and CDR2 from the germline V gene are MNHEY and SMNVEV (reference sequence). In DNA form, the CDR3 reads TGTGCCATCAGCAGGGACAGGGGGCGCAGGGAGACCCAGTACTTC. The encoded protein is CAISRDRGRRETQYF.

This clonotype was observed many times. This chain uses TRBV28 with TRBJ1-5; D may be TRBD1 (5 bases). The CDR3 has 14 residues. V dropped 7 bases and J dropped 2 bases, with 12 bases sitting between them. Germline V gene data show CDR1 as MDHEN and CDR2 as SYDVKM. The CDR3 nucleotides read TGTGCCAGCATTGGTGGGGGTGGCAATCAGCCCCAGCATTTT. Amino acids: CASIGGGGNQPQHF.

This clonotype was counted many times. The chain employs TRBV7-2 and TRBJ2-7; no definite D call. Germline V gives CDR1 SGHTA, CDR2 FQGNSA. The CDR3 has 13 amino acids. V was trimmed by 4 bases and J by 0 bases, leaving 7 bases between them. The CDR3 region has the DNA TGTGCCAGCAGCTCAGTAGGCTCCTACGAGCAGTACTTC. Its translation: CASSSVGSYEQYF. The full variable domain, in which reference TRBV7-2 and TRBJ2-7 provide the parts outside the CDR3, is GAGVSQSPSNKVTEKGKDVELRCDPISGHTALYWYRQSLGQGLEFLIYFQGNSAPDKSGLPSDRFSAERTGGSVSTLTIQRTQQEDSAVYLCASSSVGSYEQYFGPGTRLTVT.

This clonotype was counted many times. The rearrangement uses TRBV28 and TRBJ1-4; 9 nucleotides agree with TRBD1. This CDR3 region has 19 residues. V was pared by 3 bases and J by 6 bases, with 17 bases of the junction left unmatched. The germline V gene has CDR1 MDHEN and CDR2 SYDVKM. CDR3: CASSLFGTGSLFSDEKLFF. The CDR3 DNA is TGTGCCAGCAGTTTGTTTGGGACAGGGTCCCTTTTTAGCGATGAAAAACTGTTTTTT.

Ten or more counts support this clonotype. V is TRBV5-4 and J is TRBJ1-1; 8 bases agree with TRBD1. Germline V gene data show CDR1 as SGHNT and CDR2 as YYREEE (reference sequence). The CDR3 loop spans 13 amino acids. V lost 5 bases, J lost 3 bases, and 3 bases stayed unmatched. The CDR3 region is CASRQGGHTEAFF. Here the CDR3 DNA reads TGTGCCAGCAGACAGGGGGGACACACTGAAGCTTTCTTT.

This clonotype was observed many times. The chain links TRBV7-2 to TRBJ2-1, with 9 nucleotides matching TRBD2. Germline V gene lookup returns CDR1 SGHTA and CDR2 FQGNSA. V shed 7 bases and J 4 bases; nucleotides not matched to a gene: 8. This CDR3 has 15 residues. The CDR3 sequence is CASTVAGGPYNEQFF. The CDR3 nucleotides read TGTGCCAGCACAGTGGCGGGGGGGCCGTACAATGAGCAGTTCTTC.

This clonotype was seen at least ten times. Here the CDR3 reads CASSYRDLTEAFF. The DNA for the CDR3 is TGTGCCAGCAGTTACCGAGACCTTACTGAAGCTTTCTTT. This chain links TRBV6-6 with TRBJ1-1; no reliable D call. The length of the CDR3 is 13 residues. Trimming pared 2 bases from V and 5 bases from J, leaving 9 bases between. Germline assignment: CDR1 MNHNY and CDR2 SVGAGI (reference sequence).

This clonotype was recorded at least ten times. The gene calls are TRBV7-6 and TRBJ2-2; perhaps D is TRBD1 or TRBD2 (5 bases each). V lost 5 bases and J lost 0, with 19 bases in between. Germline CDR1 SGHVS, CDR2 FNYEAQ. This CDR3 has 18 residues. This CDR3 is CASSQRRGFPTNTGELFF. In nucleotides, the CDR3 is TGTGCCAGCAGCCAACGACGGGGCTTCCCAACGAACACCGGGGAGCTGTTTTTT.

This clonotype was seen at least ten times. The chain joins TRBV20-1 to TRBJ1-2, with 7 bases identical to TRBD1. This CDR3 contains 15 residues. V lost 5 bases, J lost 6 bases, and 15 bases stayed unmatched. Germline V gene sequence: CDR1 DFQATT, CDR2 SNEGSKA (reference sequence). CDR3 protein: CSAVLQQGIGDGYTF. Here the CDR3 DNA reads TGCAGTGCTGTACTCCAACAGGGGATTGGGGATGGCTACACCTTC.

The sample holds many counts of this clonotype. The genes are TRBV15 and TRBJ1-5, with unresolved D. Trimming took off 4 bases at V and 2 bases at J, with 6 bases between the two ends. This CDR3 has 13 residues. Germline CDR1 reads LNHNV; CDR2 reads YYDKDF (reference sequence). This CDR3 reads CATSKEGNQPQHF. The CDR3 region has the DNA TGTGCCACCAGCAAGGAAGGCAATCAGCCCCAGCATTTT. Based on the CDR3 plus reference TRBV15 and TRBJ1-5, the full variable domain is DAMVIQNPRYQVTQFGKPVTLSCSQTLNHNVMYWYQQKSSQAPKLLFHYYDKDFNNEADTPDNFQSRRPNTSFCFLDIRSPGLGDTAMYLCATSKEGNQPQHFGDGTRLSIL.

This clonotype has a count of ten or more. The CDR3, as DNA: TGTGCCAGCAGCTTAGGGACAGGGGGAAAAACTAGCACAGATACGCAGTATTTT. Translation gives CASSLGTGGKTSTDTQYF. The chain links TRBV7-3 to TRBJ2-3; 11 bases align to TRBD1. The V gene's germline CDR1 is SGHTA and CDR2 FQGTGA. With V trimmed by 2 bases and J by 0 bases, 7 bases remained unmatched. The CDR3 runs 18 residues.